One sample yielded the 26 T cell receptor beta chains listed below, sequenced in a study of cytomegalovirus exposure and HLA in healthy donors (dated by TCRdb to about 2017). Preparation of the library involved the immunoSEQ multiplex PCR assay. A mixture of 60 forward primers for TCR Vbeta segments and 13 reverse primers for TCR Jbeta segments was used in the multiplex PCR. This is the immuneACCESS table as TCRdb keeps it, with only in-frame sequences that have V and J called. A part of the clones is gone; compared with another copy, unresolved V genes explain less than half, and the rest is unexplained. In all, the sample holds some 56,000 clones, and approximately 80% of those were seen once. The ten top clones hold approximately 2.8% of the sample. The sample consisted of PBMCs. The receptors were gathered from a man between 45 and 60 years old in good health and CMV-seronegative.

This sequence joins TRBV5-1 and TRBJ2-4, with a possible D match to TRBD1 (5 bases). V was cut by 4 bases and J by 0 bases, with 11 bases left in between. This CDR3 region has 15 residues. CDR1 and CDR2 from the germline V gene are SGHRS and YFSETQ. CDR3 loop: CASSTGQLAKNIQYF. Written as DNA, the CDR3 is TGCGCCAGCAGCACTGGACAACTAGCCAAAAACATTCAGTACTTC.

The CDR3 loop reads CASSFRQDSNYGYTF. Written as DNA, the CDR3 is TGTGCCAGCAGTTTCCGACAGGACTCTAACTATGGCTACACCTTC. The chain couples TRBV2 to TRBJ1-2, with D possibly matching TRBD1 (6 bases). V was shortened by 5 bases and J by 0 bases, with 13 bases between the two germline ends. Germline assignment: CDR1 SNHLY and CDR2 FYNNEI. This CDR3 has 15 residues.

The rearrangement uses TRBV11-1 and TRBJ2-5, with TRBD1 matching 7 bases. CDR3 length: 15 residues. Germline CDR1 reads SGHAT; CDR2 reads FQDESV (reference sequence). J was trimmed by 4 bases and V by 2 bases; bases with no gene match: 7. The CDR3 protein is CASSLKGQTPETQYF. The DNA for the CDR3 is TGTGCCAGCAGCTTAAAGGGACAGACTCCAGAGACCCAGTACTTC.

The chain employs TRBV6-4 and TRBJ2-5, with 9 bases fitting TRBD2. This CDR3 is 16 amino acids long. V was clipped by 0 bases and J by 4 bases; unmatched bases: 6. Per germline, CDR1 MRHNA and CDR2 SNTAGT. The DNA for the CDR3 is TGTGCCAGCAGTGACTCTCGGGCGGGGGGGCTAGAGACCCAGTACTTC. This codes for CASSDSRAGGLETQYF.

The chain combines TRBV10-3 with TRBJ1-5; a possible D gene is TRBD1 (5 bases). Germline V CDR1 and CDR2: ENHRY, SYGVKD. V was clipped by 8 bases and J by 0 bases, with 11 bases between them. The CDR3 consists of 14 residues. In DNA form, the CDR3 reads TGTGCCATCTGGGAGGGGTATAGCAATCAGCCCCAGCATTTT. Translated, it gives CAIWEGYSNQPQHF.

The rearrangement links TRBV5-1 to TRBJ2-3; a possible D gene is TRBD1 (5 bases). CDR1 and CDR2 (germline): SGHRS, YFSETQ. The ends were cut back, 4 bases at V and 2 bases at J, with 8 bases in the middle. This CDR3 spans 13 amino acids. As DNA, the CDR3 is TGCGCCAGCAGCACGGACACCACAGATACGCAGTATTTT. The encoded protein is CASSTDTTDTQYF.

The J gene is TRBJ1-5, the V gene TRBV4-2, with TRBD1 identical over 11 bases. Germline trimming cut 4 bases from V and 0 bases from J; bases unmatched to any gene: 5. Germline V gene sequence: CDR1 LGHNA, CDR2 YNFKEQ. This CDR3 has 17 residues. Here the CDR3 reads CASSRDRGGYSNQPQHF. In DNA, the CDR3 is TGTGCCAGCAGCCGGGACAGGGGGGGTTATAGCAATCAGCCCCAGCATTTT.

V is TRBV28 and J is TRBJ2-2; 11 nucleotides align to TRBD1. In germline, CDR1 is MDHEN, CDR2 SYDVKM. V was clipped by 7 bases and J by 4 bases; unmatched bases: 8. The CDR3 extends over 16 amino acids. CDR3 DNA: TGTGCCAGCACCCTGGGACAGGGGGGTCTCACCGGGGAGCTGTTTTTT. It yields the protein CASTLGQGGLTGELFF.

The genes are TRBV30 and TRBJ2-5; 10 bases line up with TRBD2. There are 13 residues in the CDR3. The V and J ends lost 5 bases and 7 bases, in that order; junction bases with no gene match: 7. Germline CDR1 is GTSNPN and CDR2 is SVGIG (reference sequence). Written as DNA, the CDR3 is TGTGCCTGGGCCGGGACTAGCGTTGGGACCCAGTACTTC. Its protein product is CAWAGTSVGTQYF.

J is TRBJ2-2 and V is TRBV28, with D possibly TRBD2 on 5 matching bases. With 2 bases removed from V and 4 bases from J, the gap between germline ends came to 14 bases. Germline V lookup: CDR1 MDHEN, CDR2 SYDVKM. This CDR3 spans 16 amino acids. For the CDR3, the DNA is TGTGCCAGCAGTTTAGTGGGTCAGGAGGTCACCGGGGAGCTGTTTTTT. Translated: CASSLVGQEVTGELFF.

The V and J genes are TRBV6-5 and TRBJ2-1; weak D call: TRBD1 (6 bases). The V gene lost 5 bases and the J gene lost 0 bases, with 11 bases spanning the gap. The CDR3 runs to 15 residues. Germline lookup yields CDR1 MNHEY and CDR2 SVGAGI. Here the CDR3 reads CASSPQGTSYNEQFF. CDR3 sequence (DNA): TGTGCCAGCAGTCCGCAGGGGACCTCCTACAATGAGCAGTTCTTC.

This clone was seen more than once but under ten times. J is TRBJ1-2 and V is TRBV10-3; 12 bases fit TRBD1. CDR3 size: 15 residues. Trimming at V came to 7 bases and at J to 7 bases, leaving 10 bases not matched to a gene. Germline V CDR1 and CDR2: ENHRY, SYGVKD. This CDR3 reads CAITDPGQGAPGYTF. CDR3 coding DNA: TGTGCCATCACTGACCCGGGACAGGGGGCTCCTGGCTACACCTTC.

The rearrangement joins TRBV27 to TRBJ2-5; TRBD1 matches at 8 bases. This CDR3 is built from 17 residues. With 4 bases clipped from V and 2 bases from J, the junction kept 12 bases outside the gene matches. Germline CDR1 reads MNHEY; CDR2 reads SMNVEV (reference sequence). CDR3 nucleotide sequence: TGTGCCAGCAGTTCTTACCCCGGGACAGGACCTCAAGAGACCCAGTACTTC. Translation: CASSSYPGTGPQETQYF.

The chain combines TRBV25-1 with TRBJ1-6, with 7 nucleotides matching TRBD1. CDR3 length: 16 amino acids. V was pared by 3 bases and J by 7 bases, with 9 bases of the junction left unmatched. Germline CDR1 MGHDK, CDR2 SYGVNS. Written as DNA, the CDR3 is TGTGCCAGCAGTGAGCGGGTAGGACAGGACAATTCACCCCTCCACTTT. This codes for CASSERVGQDNSPLHF.

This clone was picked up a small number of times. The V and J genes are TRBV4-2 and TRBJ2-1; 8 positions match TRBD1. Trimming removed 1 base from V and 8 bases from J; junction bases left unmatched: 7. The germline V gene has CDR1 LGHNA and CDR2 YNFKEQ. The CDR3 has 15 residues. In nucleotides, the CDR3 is TGTGCCAGCAGCCAAGCGACAGGGGTTGGCTATGAGCAGTTCTTC. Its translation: CASSQATGVGYEQFF.

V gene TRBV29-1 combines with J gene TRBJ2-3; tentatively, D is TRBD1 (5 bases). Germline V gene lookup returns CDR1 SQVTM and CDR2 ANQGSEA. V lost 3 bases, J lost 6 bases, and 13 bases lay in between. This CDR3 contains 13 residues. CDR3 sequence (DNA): TGCAGCGTTGAGGGTGGGGCTAGGGATACGCAGTATTTT. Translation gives CSVEGGARDTQYF.

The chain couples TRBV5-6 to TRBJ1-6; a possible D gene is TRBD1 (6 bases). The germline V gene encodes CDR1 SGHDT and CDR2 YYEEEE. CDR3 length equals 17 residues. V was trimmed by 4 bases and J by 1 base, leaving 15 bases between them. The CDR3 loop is CASSGMGGLSYNSPLHF. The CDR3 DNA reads TGTGCCAGCAGCGGGATGGGGGGGCTGTCCTATAATTCACCCCTCCACTTT.

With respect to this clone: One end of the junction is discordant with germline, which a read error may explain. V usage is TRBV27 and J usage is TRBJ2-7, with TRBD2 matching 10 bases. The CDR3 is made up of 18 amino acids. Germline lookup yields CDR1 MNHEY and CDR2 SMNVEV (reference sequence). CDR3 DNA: TGTGCCAGCAGTTTATATCCCCCTACTAGCGGGGTCTTCTACGGGCAGTACTTC. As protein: CASSLYPPTSGVFYGQYF.

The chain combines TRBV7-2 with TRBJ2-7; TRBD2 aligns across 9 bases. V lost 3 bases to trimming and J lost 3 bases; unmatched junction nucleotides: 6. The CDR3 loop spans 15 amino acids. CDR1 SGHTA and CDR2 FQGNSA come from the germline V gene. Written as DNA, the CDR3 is TGTGCCAGCAGCTTTGTGCGGGGGGGATACTACGAGCAGTACTTC. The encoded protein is CASSFVRGGYYEQYF.

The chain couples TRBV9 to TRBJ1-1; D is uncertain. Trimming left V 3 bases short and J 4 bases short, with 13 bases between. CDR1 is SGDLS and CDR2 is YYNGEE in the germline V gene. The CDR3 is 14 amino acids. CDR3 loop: CASSENMGGTEAFF. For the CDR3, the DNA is TGTGCCAGCAGCGAAAATATGGGAGGCACTGAAGCTTTCTTT.

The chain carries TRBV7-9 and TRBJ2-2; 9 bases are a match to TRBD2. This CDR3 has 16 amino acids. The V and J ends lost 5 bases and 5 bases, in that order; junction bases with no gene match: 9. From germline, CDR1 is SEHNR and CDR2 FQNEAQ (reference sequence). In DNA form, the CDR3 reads TGTGCCAGCAGCGCCGCATCACTAGCGGGTACCGGGGAGCTGTTTTTT. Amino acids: CASSAASLAGTGELFF.

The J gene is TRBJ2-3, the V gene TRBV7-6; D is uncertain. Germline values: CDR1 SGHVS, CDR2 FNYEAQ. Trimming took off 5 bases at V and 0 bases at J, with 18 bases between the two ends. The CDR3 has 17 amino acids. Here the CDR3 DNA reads TGTGCCAGCAGCCTAGGCCGCGTGCGTGTAAGCACAGATACGCAGTATTTT. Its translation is CASSLGRVRVSTDTQYF.

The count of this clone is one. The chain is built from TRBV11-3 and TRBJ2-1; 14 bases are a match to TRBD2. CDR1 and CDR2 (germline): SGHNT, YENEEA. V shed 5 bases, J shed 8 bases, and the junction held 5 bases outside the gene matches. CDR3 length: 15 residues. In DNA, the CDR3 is TGTGCCAGCAGCACTGGGACTAGCGGGGGCCATGAGCAGTTCTTC. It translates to CASSTGTSGGHEQFF. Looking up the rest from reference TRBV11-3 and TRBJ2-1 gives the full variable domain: EAGVVQSPRYKIIEKKQPVAFWCNPISGHNTLYWYLQNLGQGPELLIRYENEEAVDDSQLPKDRFSAERLKGVDSTLKIQPAELGDSAVYLCASSTGTSGGHEQFFGPGTRLTVL.

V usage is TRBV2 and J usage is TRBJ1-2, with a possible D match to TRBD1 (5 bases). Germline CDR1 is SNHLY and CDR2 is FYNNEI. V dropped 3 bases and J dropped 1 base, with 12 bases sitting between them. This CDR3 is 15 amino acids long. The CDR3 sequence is CASSEAGRLNYGYTF. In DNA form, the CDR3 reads TGTGCCAGCAGTGAGGCGGGACGGCTTAACTATGGCTACACCTTC.

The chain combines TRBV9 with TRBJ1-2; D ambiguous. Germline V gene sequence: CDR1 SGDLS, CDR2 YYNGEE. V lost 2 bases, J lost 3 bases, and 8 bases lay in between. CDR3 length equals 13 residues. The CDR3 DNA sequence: TGTGCCAGCAGCGTGGAGGAGGACTATGGCTACACCTTC. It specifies CASSVEEDYGYTF.

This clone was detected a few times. The CDR3 DNA is TGTGCCAGCAGTTTAGGGACAGGGAGGCGTACTGAAGCTTTCTTT. It translates to CASSLGTGRRTEAFF. The V and J genes are TRBV28 and TRBJ1-1, with 9 bases aligning to TRBD1. The germline V gene encodes CDR1 MDHEN and CDR2 SYDVKM. After removal of 2 bases from V and 5 bases from J, the junction contained 6 bases not matched to a gene. CDR3 length: 15 amino acids.